This TCR beta chain is from a study of T cells in Graves' hyperthyroidism and ophthalmopathy. Regarding the study as a whole: Ophthalmopathy was model-predicted a median around 6.1 months pre-onset.

The source material, RNA transcripts, was used to amplify TCR beta CDR3 regions. Carried out on the TCR CDR3, a first-round RT-PCR used the HTBI primer set. Each CDR3 protein gets one entry after TCRdb re-called the multiplex PCR reads with MiXCR. This sample has around 420,000 distinct CDR3 sequences, with more than 15% found just once. A patient was excluded if there was uncontrolled infection, other autoimmune disease, pregnancy or lactation. The authors took PBMCs from about 9.5 ml fresh peripheral blood. This clonotype appeared many times. Its antigen is currently unknown. This CDR3 spans 14 amino acids. In germline, CDR1 is SGHAT, CDR2 FQNNGV. V lost 3 bases, J lost 1 base, and 6 bases lay in between.

Material for sequencing was blood. The chain employs TRBV11-2 and TRBJ2-2; TRBD2 is a possible D gene (5 bases). This clonotype was sampled from a young woman with Graves' hyperthyroidism. As DNA, the CDR3 is TGTGCCAGCAGCTTCGGGGTGAACACCGGGGAGCTGTTTTTT. The encoded protein is CASSFGVNTGELFF.